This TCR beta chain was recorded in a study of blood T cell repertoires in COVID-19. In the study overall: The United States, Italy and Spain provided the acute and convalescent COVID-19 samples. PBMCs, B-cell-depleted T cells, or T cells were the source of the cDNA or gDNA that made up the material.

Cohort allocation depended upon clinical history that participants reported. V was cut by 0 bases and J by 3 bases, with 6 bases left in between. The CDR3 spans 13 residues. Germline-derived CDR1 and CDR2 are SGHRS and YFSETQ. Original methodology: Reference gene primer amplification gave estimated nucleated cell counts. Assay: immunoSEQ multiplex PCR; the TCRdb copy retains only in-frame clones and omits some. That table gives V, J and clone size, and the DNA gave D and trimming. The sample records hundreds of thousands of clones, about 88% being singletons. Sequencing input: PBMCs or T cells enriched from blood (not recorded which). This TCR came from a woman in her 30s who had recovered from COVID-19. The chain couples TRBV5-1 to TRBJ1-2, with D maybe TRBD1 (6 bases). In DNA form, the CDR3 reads TGCGCCAGCAGCTTGGACAGGGACTATGGCTACACCTTC. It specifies CASSLDRDYGYTF.